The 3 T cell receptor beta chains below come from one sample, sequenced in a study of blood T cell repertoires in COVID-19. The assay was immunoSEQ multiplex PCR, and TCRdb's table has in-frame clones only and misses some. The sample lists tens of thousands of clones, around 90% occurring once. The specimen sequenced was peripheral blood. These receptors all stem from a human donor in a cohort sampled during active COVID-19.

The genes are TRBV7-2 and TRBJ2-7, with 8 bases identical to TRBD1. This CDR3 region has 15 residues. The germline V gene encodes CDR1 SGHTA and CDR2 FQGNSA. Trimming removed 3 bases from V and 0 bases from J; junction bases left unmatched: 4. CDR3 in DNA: TGTGCCAGCAGCTTTGACAGGGGTTCCTCCTACGAGCAGTACTTC. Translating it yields CASSFDRGSSYEQYF.

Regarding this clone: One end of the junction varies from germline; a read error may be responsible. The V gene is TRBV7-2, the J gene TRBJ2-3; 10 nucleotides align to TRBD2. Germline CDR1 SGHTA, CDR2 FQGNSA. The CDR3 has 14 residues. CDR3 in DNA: TGTGCCAGCAGCCTAGCGGGAGTGTCAGATACGCAGTATTTT. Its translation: CASSLAGVSDTQYF.

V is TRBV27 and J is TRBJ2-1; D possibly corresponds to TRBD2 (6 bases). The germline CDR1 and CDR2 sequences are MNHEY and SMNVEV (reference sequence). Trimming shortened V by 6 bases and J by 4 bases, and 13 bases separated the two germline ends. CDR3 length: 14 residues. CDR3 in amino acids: CASRSSRGYNEQFF. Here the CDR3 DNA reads TGTGCCAGCAGGTCTTCCCGGGGGTACAATGAGCAGTTCTTC.